Following are 27 T cell receptor beta chains from one sample sequenced in a study of blood T cells in healthy people across ages. With a J-beta primer mix and a sample-barcoded 5' primer, a second PCR ran about 7 to 12 cycles. TCRdb used MiXCR to reprocess the 5' RACE reads, holding one entry per CDR3 protein. The sample shows 600,000 or so distinct CDR3 sequences, about 30% of them seen only once. Specimen: blood. The receptors were sampled from an elderly woman in good health.

This clonotype was observed at least ten times. A read error may explain this, as a much larger clone is one base away. This sequence joins TRBV7-3 and TRBJ2-1, with TRBD2 identical over 9 bases. The ends lost 2 bases at V and 8 bases at J; junction bases unmatched: 4. The germline CDR1 and CDR2 sequences are SGHTA and FQGTGA. This CDR3 comprises 14 residues. The CDR3 protein is CASSLYAGGDEQFF. The CDR3 DNA follows: TGTGCCAGCAGCTTATACGCGGGGGGGGATGAGCAGTTCTTC.

The chain is built from TRBV20-1 and TRBJ2-7; 9 nucleotides agree with TRBD2. The CDR3 loop spans 13 amino acids. Per the germline V gene, CDR1 is DFQATT and CDR2 is SNEGSKA (reference sequence). With V trimmed by 2 bases and J by 10 bases, 9 bases remained unmatched. The CDR3 region is CSARHSGGPIQYF. In nucleotides, the CDR3 is TGCAGTGCTAGACATAGCGGGGGCCCAATTCAGTACTTC.

This clonotype was observed a handful of times. This sequence joins TRBV5-5 and TRBJ2-3; TRBD2 aligns across 8 bases. The CDR3 has 15 residues. V gave up 1 base and J gave up 4 bases; unmatched junction bases: 5. Germline-derived CDR1 and CDR2 are SGHKS and YYEKEE (reference sequence). The CDR3 DNA sequence: TGTGCCAGCAGCTTGCAACTAGCGGTGTCAGATACGCAGTATTTT. Amino acid sequence: CASSLQLAVSDTQYF.

This sequence joins TRBV5-6 and TRBJ2-2, with D perhaps TRBD1 or TRBD2 (5 bases each). The V end lost 4 bases, the J end lost 7 bases, and 20 bases lay between the germline ends. The length of the CDR3 is 16 residues. In germline, CDR1 is SGHDT, CDR2 YYEEEE. The CDR3 is CASSLGPRVDIGELFF. The CDR3 DNA is TGTGCCAGCAGCCTGGGACCTAGGGTCGACATCGGGGAGCTGTTTTTT.

This clonotype was picked up a small number of times. V usage is TRBV5-1 and J usage is TRBJ2-5; tentatively, D is TRBD1 (6 bases). Germline CDR1 reads SGHRS; CDR2 reads YFSETQ. Between the trimmed V and J ends, which lost 7 bases and 5 bases, there was a span of 24 bases. CDR3 length: 16 amino acids. CDR3 in amino acids: CASGTYLQGSEETQYF. The DNA for the CDR3 is TGCGCCAGCGGCACATACTTACAGGGTTCGGAGGAGACCCAGTACTTC.

This clonotype was seen repeatedly, ten times or more. The rearrangement links TRBV5-6 to TRBJ2-1, with D unresolved. V dropped 9 bases and J dropped 7 bases, with 17 bases sitting between them. Germline CDR1 and CDR2: SGHDT and YYEEEE. The CDR3 runs to 13 residues. The CDR3 loop reads CATKGTLQNEQFF. The DNA for the CDR3 is TGTGCCACTAAGGGAACATTACAGAATGAGCAGTTCTTC.

Note on this clonotype: Possible read error: a much larger clone is one base away. The V call is TRBV4-2, the J call TRBJ2-2; D possibly corresponds to TRBD2 (5 bases). The CDR3 length is 16 residues. Germline CDR1 is LGHNA and CDR2 is YNFKEQ. The CDR3 region has the DNA TGTGCCAGCAGCCCCGCGTTGTGGGCGAACACCGGGGAGCGGTTTTTT. This encodes CASSPALWANTGERFF.

This rearrangement joins TRBV5-1 to TRBJ2-2, with D perhaps matching TRBD1 or TRBD2 (5 bases each). Germline CDR1 is SGHRS and CDR2 is YFSETQ. The germline V and J ends were trimmed by 7 bases and 3 bases, with 16 bases remaining between them. This CDR3 is built from 15 residues. Here the CDR3 reads CASRNGADYTGELFF. The CDR3 DNA reads TGCGCCAGCCGAAACGGGGCAGACTACACCGGGGAGCTGTTTTTT.

This clonotype was seen many times. This chain links TRBV6-5 with TRBJ2-3, with D perhaps matching TRBD1 or TRBD2 (6 bases each). V dropped 0 bases and J dropped 6 bases, with 16 bases sitting between them. The CDR3 covers 16 residues. Germline V gene lookup returns CDR1 MNHEY and CDR2 SVGAGI. The CDR3 sequence: CASSYSKGGPRDTQYF. DNA for the CDR3: TGTGCCAGCAGTTACTCTAAAGGGGGGCCAAGGGATACGCAGTATTTT.

There are many counts of this clonotype. A read error may explain this, as a much larger clone is one base away. The CDR3 loop is CASSWPQADYEQYF. Here the CDR3 DNA reads TGTGCCAGCAGCTGGCCTCAGGCAGACTACGAGCAGTACTTC. The chain couples TRBV5-6 to TRBJ2-7, with D unresolved. The CDR3 length is 14 residues. Germline CDR1 and CDR2: SGHDT and YYEEEE. The V gene lost 3 bases and the J gene lost 3 bases, with 13 bases spanning the gap.

This clonotype was observed a handful of times. This chain connects TRBV15 to TRBJ1-5, with no clear D. V lost 1 base, J lost 4 bases, and 11 bases lay in between. Germline V lookup: CDR1 LNHNV, CDR2 YYDKDF (reference sequence). This CDR3 is 15 amino acids long. The CDR3 sequence is CATSRVAGENQPQHF. CDR3 nucleotides: TGTGCCACCAGCAGAGTTGCCGGGGAAAATCAGCCCCAGCATTTT.

This clonotype occurred a few times. This sequence joins TRBV12-5 and TRBJ1-1, with 7 bases lining up with TRBD1. V was pared by 6 bases and J by 11 bases, with 9 bases of the junction left unmatched. Germline values: CDR1 LGHNT, CDR2 FRNRAP. The CDR3 sequence is 12 residues long. The DNA of the CDR3 is TGTGCTAGTGGGACAGGGTCCGGTACGGCTTTCTTT. It codes for CASGTGSGTAFF. Based on the CDR3 plus reference TRBV12-5 and TRBJ1-1, the full variable domain is DARVTQTPRHKVTEMGQEVTMRCQPILGHNTVFWYRQTMMQGLELLAYFRNRAPLDDSGMPKDRFSAEMPDATLATLKIQPSEPRDSAVYFCASGTGSGTAFFGQGTRLTVV.

This clonotype was found many times. The V gene is TRBV4-2, the J gene TRBJ2-3, with 10 bases fitting TRBD2. CDR3 size: 14 residues. Trimming cost V 7 bases and J 4 bases; bases outside gene matches: 5. Germline assignment: CDR1 LGHNA and CDR2 YNFKEQ. CDR3: CASTLGTSADTQYF. The CDR3 DNA reads TGTGCCAGCACCCTAGGGACTAGCGCAGATACGCAGTATTTT.

This clonotype was recorded at least ten times. The CDR3: CASSLLFRGSYNSPLHF. CDR3 bases: TGTGCCAGCAGTTTACTGTTCCGGGGCTCCTATAATTCACCCCTCCACTTT. The chain recombines TRBV27 with TRBJ1-6, with no clear D. The V end was cut by 2 bases, the J end by 0 bases, with 11 bases between. The germline V gene has CDR1 MNHEY and CDR2 SMNVEV (reference sequence). The CDR3 has 17 residues.

The chain carries TRBV7-2 and TRBJ2-7; 8 bases match TRBD1. Germline CDR1 is SGHTA and CDR2 is FQGNSA. CDR3 length equals 14 residues. The ends lost 4 bases at V and 2 bases at J; junction bases unmatched: 4. CDR3 sequence reads: CASSSQGAAYEQYF. The CDR3 DNA sequence: TGTGCCAGCAGCTCCCAGGGGGCGGCCTACGAGCAGTACTTC.

V and J are TRBV6-6 and TRBJ1-2; D is ambiguous. V gave up 6 bases and J gave up 0 bases, with 17 bases separating them. The CDR3 has 16 residues. CDR1 is MNHNY and CDR2 is SVGAGI in the germline V gene (reference sequence). This chain's CDR3 is CASSPNTFSTNYGYTF. The CDR3 DNA reads as TGTGCCAGCAGCCCCAACACCTTTTCGACTAACTATGGCTACACCTTC.

The CDR3 coding sequence is TGTGCCAGCAGCTCCGAAGGAGGCCCTACCTACGAGCAGTACTTC. Residues: CASSSEGGPTYEQYF. The V gene is TRBV7-2, the J gene TRBJ2-7, with D maybe TRBD2 (5 bases). This CDR3 contains 15 residues. V lost 4 bases and J lost 2, with 15 bases in between. Per germline, CDR1 SGHTA and CDR2 FQGNSA.

There are many counts of this clonotype. This CDR3 is CASSLGGSPLHF. As DNA, the CDR3 is TGCGCCAGCAGCTTGGGAGGTTCACCCCTCCACTTT. This sequence joins TRBV5-1 and TRBJ1-6; D is uncertain. The CDR3 spans 12 residues. Germline V gene lookup returns CDR1 SGHRS and CDR2 YFSETQ. Trimming removed 0 bases at V and 9 bases at J, with 4 bases between.

A word on this clonotype: A much larger clone sits a single nucleotide away, making a read error possible. V gene TRBV5-5 combines with J gene TRBJ2-3, with a possible D match to TRBD1 (5 bases). CDR3 length equals 15 residues. Germline V gene lookup returns CDR1 SGHKS and CDR2 YYEKEE (reference sequence). Here the CDR3 DNA reads TGTGCCAGCGGCTTCGGGCCAGAAGGGGCAGATACGCAGTATTTT. Protein sequence: CASGFGPEGADTQYF.

The rearrangement links TRBV2 to TRBJ2-4; 13 nucleotides agree with TRBD2. CDR3 length: 16 residues. Germline V gene sequence: CDR1 SNHLY, CDR2 FYNNEI. The J segment lost 4 bases and the V segment lost 6 bases, leaving 6 bases of the junction unmatched. DNA for the CDR3: TGTGCCAGCAGGGGTTCACTAGCGGGGGGGAAAAACATTCAGTACTTC. This gives the protein CASRGSLAGGKNIQYF.

J is TRBJ2-1 and V is TRBV6-1; no reliable D call. Matching the DNA end better, TRBJ2-7 makes the J call doubtful. The length of the CDR3 is 15 residues. CDR1 is MNHNS, CDR2 SASEGT, per germline. CDR3 sequence reads: CASTEEGFSYNEQYF. CDR3 in DNA: TGTGCCAGCACCGAAGAAGGGTTCTCCTACAATGAGCAGTACTTC.

The chain carries TRBV9 and TRBJ2-4; D is possibly TRBD2 (5 bases). The V end lost 3 bases, the J end lost 13 bases, and 26 bases lay between the germline ends. This CDR3 spans 16 amino acids. CDR1 is SGDLS, CDR2 YYNGEE, per germline. The CDR3 loop is CASSARGSSYSQEQYF. CDR3 coding DNA: TGTGCCAGCAGCGCCCGAGGGTCTTCGTATTCTCAGGAGCAGTACTTC. Full variable domain (missing parts from reference TRBV9 and TRBJ2-4): DSGVTQTPKHLITATGQRVTLRCSPRSGDLSVYWYQQSLDQGLQFLIQYYNGEERAKGNILERFSAQQFPDLHSELNLSSLELGDSALYFCASSARGSSYSQEQYFGAGTRLSVL.

This clonotype has at least ten counts. This chain connects TRBV6-1 to TRBJ2-6; 7 nucleotides match TRBD1. Germline CDR1 reads MNHNS; CDR2 reads SASEGT. V was pared by 6 bases and J by 2 bases, with 1 base of the junction left unmatched. The CDR3 sequence is 14 residues long. The CDR3 here is CASRRGPGANVLTF. The CDR3 DNA reads TGTGCCAGCAGAAGGGGGCCTGGGGCCAACGTCCTGACTTTC.

This clonotype was seen more than once but under ten times. The chain has TRBV25-1 and TRBJ1-5; D is unclear. This CDR3 has 14 residues. Germline V gene lookup returns CDR1 MGHDK and CDR2 SYGVNS. V was trimmed by 0 bases and J by 3 bases, leaving 6 bases between them. In DNA form, the CDR3 reads TGTGCCAGCAGTGAATATGGGGACAATCAGCCCCAGCATTTT. Residues: CASSEYGDNQPQHF.

This clonotype was recorded many times. A much larger clone lies one base from this, so it may be a read error. The rearrangement links TRBV7-9 to TRBJ2-5, with D possibly matching TRBD1 (5 bases). The CDR3 is 13 amino acids. Per germline, CDR1 SEHNR and CDR2 FQNEAQ (reference sequence). V lost 2 bases, J lost 11 bases, and 15 bases lay in between. The CDR3 sequence is CASSLSADNEQYF. CDR3 bases: TGTGCCAGCAGCTTAAGCGCGGACAATGAGCAGTACTTC.

This clonotype was observed at least ten times. This sequence joins TRBV28 and TRBJ2-7; D is unclear. The CDR3 has 13 residues. The V end was cut by 5 bases, the J end by 1 base, with 9 bases between. The germline gives CDR1 MDHEN, CDR2 SYDVKM. CDR3 in DNA: TGTGCCAGCAGTCCCCCAATGTCCTACGAGCAGTACTTC. Protein sequence: CASSPPMSYEQYF.

Concerning this clonotype: A much more abundant neighbour one base away suggests this may be a read error. The CDR3 reads CASSVVLGTEQFF. Here the CDR3 DNA reads TGTGCCAGCAGCGTAGTTTTGGGCACTGAGCAGTTCTTC. J is TRBJ2-1 and V is TRBV9; D uncertain. This CDR3 has 13 residues. Trimming pared 0 bases from V and 9 bases from J, leaving 10 bases between. CDR1 and CDR2 (germline): SGDLS, YYNGEE.